Below, 23 T cell receptor beta chains from the same sample are listed, as sequenced in a study of T cells after yellow fever vaccination. TCRdb called the 5' RACE reads again in MiXCR, with one record for every CDR3 protein. The table shows roughly 520,000 distinct CDR3 sequences, with about a fifth occurring only once. The sample was PBMCs, taken approximately 20 days after the first yellow fever vaccination. These receptors were obtained from a man between 18 and 35 years old who received the YFV17D yellow fever vaccine.

In this sample, this clonotype turned up a few times. Here the CDR3 DNA reads TGTGCCAGCAGCTTCGATACACTGACCGCTTTCTTT. It codes for CASSFDTLTAFF. V is TRBV11-1 and J is TRBJ1-1; D ambiguous. Trimming shortened V by 3 bases and J by 11 bases, and 13 bases separated the two germline ends. CDR1 SGHAT and CDR2 FQDESV come from the germline V gene (reference sequence). The CDR3 contains 12 residues.

This clonotype has more than one count but fewer than ten. V usage is TRBV20-1 and J usage is TRBJ2-5; D is undetermined. Germline values: CDR1 DFQATT, CDR2 SNEGSKA (reference sequence). Trimming stripped 3 bases from V and 5 bases from J, with 16 bases between. CDR3 length: 14 amino acids. The CDR3 region has the DNA TGCAGTGCTAGCGCCGGTCGACTGAGGGAGACCCAGTACTTC. Translating gives CSASAGRLRETQYF.

This clonotype has more than one count but fewer than ten. The chain employs TRBV6-2 or TRBV6-3 and TRBJ1-1; D remains unclear. The CDR3 consists of 12 residues. Germline assignment: CDR1 MNHEY and CDR2 SVGEGT. V was clipped by 2 bases and J by 11 bases, with 12 bases between them. The CDR3 coding sequence is TGTGCCAGCAGTTACGGGTCGACGGGGGCTTTCTTT. It translates to CASSYGSTGAFF.

The gene calls are TRBV5-1 and TRBJ2-7, with TRBD2 matching over 7 bases. V shed 7 bases, J shed 3 bases, and the junction held 13 bases outside the gene matches. The germline gives CDR1 SGHRS, CDR2 YFSETQ. The CDR3 runs to 15 residues. The CDR3, as DNA: TGCGCCAGCTCCATCCGCGGGGGTTCTCACTACGAGCAGTACGTC. Translated: CASSIRGGSHYEQYV.

This clonotype showed up just a few times. The rearrangement links TRBV7-3 to TRBJ2-3, with D possibly matching TRBD1 (6 bases). CDR1 is SGHTA, CDR2 FQGTGA, per germline. The CDR3 is made up of 14 amino acids. V lost 8 bases to trimming and J lost 5 bases, with 17 bases between them. This CDR3 reads CASQRGSPRDTQYF. Here the CDR3 DNA reads TGTGCCAGCCAGAGGGGGTCTCCCAGAGATACGCAGTATTTT.

The CDR3 is CSADNLGDGYTF. The CDR3 coding sequence is TGCAGTGCAGACAACCTGGGGGATGGCTACACCTTC. This chain connects TRBV20-1 to TRBJ1-2, with D perhaps matching TRBD1 (5 bases). This CDR3 is 12 amino acids long. CDR1 and CDR2 (germline): DFQATT, SNEGSKA (reference sequence). With 6 bases removed from V and 6 bases from J, the gap between germline ends came to 14 bases.

The sample holds a few counts of this clonotype. This chain joins TRBV5-6 and TRBJ2-7; D is uncertain. This CDR3 has 16 amino acids. CDR1 is SGHDT and CDR2 is YYEEEE in the germline V gene. Deletions cut 1 base from V and 2 bases from J, with 16 bases between. CDR3 loop: CASSLSSRWQTYEQYF. Here the CDR3 DNA reads TGTGCCAGCAGCTTGTCGTCTCGTTGGCAGACCTACGAGCAGTACTTC.

The chain uses TRBV5-1 and TRBJ2-3; 7 nucleotides line up with TRBD1. The ends lost 6 bases at V and 0 bases at J; junction bases unmatched: 4. CDR3 length equals 14 residues. CDR1 and CDR2 from the germline V gene are SGHRS and YFSETQ. The CDR3 coding sequence is TGCGCCAGCAACAGGGGTTCGAGCACAGATACGCAGTATTTT. Translated: CASNRGSSTDTQYF. Full variable domain (rest looked up from reference TRBV5-1 and TRBJ2-3): KAGVTQTPRYLIKTRGQQVTLSCSPISGHRSVSWYQQTPGQGLQFLFEYFSETQRNKGNFPGRFSGRQFSNSRSEMNVSTLELGDSALYLCASNRGSSTDTQYFGPGTRLTVL.

The count of this clonotype is one. The chain combines TRBV30 with TRBJ2-2; D possibly corresponds to TRBD2 (5 bases). V gave up 5 bases and J gave up 1 base, with 8 bases separating them. CDR1 and CDR2 (germline): GTSNPN, SVGIG (reference sequence). This CDR3 contains 13 residues. The CDR3 here is CAWGRGNTGELFF. CDR3 bases: TGTGCCTGGGGCCGGGGGAACACCGGGGAGCTGTTTTTT.

This clonotype was seen a handful of times. The chain couples TRBV11-2 to TRBJ1-6; the D is unclear. The germline V and J ends were trimmed by 4 bases and 2 bases, with 9 bases remaining between them. The CDR3 covers 15 residues. Germline V CDR1 and CDR2: SGHAT, FQNNGV. CDR3 nucleotide sequence: TGTGCCAGCAGCTGGGCTGCCCCCTATAATTCACCCCTCCACTTT. Translating it yields CASSWAAPYNSPLHF.

This clonotype was picked up a small number of times. The chain has TRBV6-1 and TRBJ2-1, with 8 bases aligning to TRBD1. CDR3 length: 14 residues. Trimming took 7 bases from V and 7 from J; bases not matched to a gene: 9. Germline CDR1 is MNHNS and CDR2 is SASEGT. The CDR3 here is CASTLDRAWNEQFF. CDR3 coding DNA: TGTGCCAGCACCCTGGACAGGGCCTGGAATGAGCAGTTCTTC.

This clonotype was seen only a few times. This sequence joins TRBV4-2 and TRBJ2-7; 10 nucleotides match TRBD2. The CDR3 is made up of 14 amino acids. The trim removed 1 base at V and 3 bases at J, leaving 0 bases unmatched. Germline CDR1 is LGHNA and CDR2 is YNFKEQ. The CDR3 nucleotides are TGTGCCAGCAGCCAAGCTAGCGGGGGCTACGAGCAGTACTTC. This sequence encodes CASSQASGGYEQYF.

This clonotype came up a few times. The chain couples TRBV12-3 or TRBV12-4 to TRBJ2-3; 10 bases are shared with TRBD1. This CDR3 spans 15 amino acids. V gave up 8 bases and J gave up 4 bases; unmatched junction bases: 9. DNA for the CDR3: TGTGCCAGCGGGGAATGGACAGGGGGGCCAGATACGCAGTATTTT. Its protein product is CASGEWTGGPDTQYF.

The chain employs TRBV12-3 or TRBV12-4 and TRBJ2-6; the D call may be TRBD1 or TRBD2 (5 bases each). The CDR3 is 15 residues long. V lost 3 bases and J 2 bases, leaving 8 bases between the germline ends. CDR3 DNA sequence: TGTGCCAGCAGTTTTAGGGACCCTGGGGCCAACGTCCTGACTTTC. Protein: CASSFRDPGANVLTF.

A remark on this clonotype: The junction shows a germline mismatch at one end, possibly a read error. CDR3 nucleotide sequence: TGCGCCAGCTGCTTGGGGGGCACAGATACGCAGTATTTT. It yields the protein CASCLGGTDTQYF. The chain uses TRBV5-1 and TRBJ2-3, with D perhaps given as TRBD1 or TRBD2 (5 bases each). The CDR3 runs to 13 residues. The germline gives CDR1 SGHRS, CDR2 YFSETQ. Based on the CDR3 plus reference TRBV5-1 and TRBJ2-3, the full variable domain is KAGVTQTPRYLIKTRGQQVTLSCSPISGHRSVSWYQQTPGQGLQFLFEYFSETQRNKGNFPGRFSGRQFSNSRSEMNVSTLELGDSALYLCASCLGGTDTQYFGPGTRLTVL.

This clonotype has more than one count but fewer than ten. The chain has TRBV12-3 or TRBV12-4 and TRBJ1-6; possible D gene TRBD1, 5 bases. V was cut by 8 bases and J by 7 bases, with 12 bases left in between. The length of the CDR3 is 13 residues. Here the CDR3 reads CASVRERNSPLHF. The CDR3 DNA sequence: TGTGCCAGCGTCAGGGAGAGAAATTCACCCCTCCACTTT.

This clonotype was counted a few times. This chain uses TRBV6-2 or TRBV6-3 with TRBJ2-7; D might be TRBD2 (6 bases). CDR3 length: 14 residues. V was pared by 0 bases and J by 3 bases, with 9 bases between. The germline gives CDR1 MNHEY, CDR2 SVGEGT. The DNA of the CDR3 is TGTGCCAGCAGTTACTCGATGGAGGGCTACGAGCAGTACGTC. Amino acids: CASSYSMEGYEQYV.

This clonotype was counted a few times. This sequence joins TRBV4-1 and TRBJ2-4; D possibly corresponds to TRBD2 (6 bases). The germline V gene encodes CDR1 MGHRA and CDR2 YSYEKL. The V end was cut by 4 bases, the J end by 2 bases, with 12 bases between. The CDR3 length is 15 residues. CDR3 coding DNA: TGCGCCAGCAGCCCCGAGGGACTTCCCAAAAACATTCAGTACTTC. It is translated as CASSPEGLPKNIQYF.

The chain combines TRBV11-1 with TRBJ2-1; 9 positions match TRBD2. J gave up 4 bases and V 5 bases, and 9 bases lay outside the gene matches. CDR3 length: 16 amino acids. CDR1 and CDR2 (germline): SGHAT, FQDESV (reference sequence). The DNA of the CDR3 is TGTGCCAGCAGCCTCCGAGGCGGGGGGGGATACAATGAGCAGTTCTTC. Translating it yields CASSLRGGGGYNEQFF.

This clonotype was detected a few times. V is TRBV5-5 and J is TRBJ2-1; 7 nucleotides line up with TRBD2. Germline V gene lookup returns CDR1 SGHKS and CDR2 YYEKEE (reference sequence). The CDR3 consists of 15 residues. V shed 0 bases, J shed 2 bases, and the junction held 2 bases outside the gene matches. CDR3 sequence: CASSLVGGAYNEQFF. The DNA of the CDR3 is TGTGCCAGCAGCTTGGTGGGGGGGGCCTACAATGAGCAGTTCTTC.

A few counts support this clonotype. The gene calls are TRBV7-9 and TRBJ2-5; tentatively, D is TRBD2 (5 bases). CDR1 is SEHNR and CDR2 is FQNEAQ in the germline V gene (reference sequence). Trimming left V 1 base short and J 3 bases short, with 9 bases between. The CDR3 spans 14 residues. In DNA, the CDR3 is TGTGCCAGCAGCTTAGGACCGGGGAAAGAGACCCAGTACTTC. Amino acid sequence: CASSLGPGKETQYF. Supplemented by reference TRBV7-9 and TRBJ2-5, the full variable domain reads DTGVSQNPRHKITKRGQNVTFRCDPISEHNRLYWYRQTLGQGPEFLTYFQNEAQLEKSRLLSDRFSAERPKGSFSTLEIQRTEQGDSAMYLCASSLGPGKETQYFGPGTRLLVL.

For this clonotype: Given the absence of the conserved phenylalanine or tryptophan at the CDR3 end, a read error is likely. The DNA is omitted, as the CDR3 cannot be located on it reliably, and the CDR3 follows TCRdb's listing. The chain carries TRBV2 and TRBJ2-1; the table gives TRBD1 as D, unverified against the DNA. The CDR3 has 10 residues if both end residues are counted. Germline V lookup: CDR1 SNHLY, CDR2 FYNNEI. The CDR3 sequence: CASSEWSGQG.

This clonotype has more than one count but fewer than ten. The J gene is TRBJ2-3, the V gene TRBV20-1; possibly TRBD2 for D (5 bases). V lost 5 bases to trimming and J lost 0 bases, with 12 bases between them. The germline V gene encodes CDR1 DFQATT and CDR2 SNEGSKA (reference sequence). The CDR3 is made up of 14 amino acids. CDR3 in amino acids: CSAWTVKSTDTQYF. The CDR3 nucleotides are TGCAGTGCTTGGACTGTTAAAAGCACAGATACGCAGTATTTT.